This T cell receptor beta chain was identified in a study of T cell clones after liver transplantation. Whole-study context: Three of the eight recipients were HCV-positive; the rest had non-autoimmune, non-viral transplant indications.

V shed 0 bases, J shed 3 bases, and the junction held 4 bases outside the gene matches. The CDR3 is 15 amino acids. CDR1 is MGHDK and CDR2 is SYGVNS in the germline V gene. This clone was recorded once. The data were produced by immunoSEQ multiplex PCR, yet TCRdb's version contains in-frame clones alone and is incomplete. The sample includes about 75,000 clones, around 84% seen only once; the top ten take 2.1%. The sample in question was CD4+ T cells from blood, obtained 48 to 50 months after liver transplant. This sequence joins TRBV25-1 and TRBJ2-7; the match to TRBD2 covers 8 bases. This receptor was obtained from a human patient who received a liver transplant. Some T cells may trace back to the graft donor. The CDR3 DNA follows: TGTGCCAGCAGTGAATATCAGCGGGGGCACTACGAGCAGTACTTC. Amino acids: CASSEYQRGHYEQYF.